This T cell receptor (beta chain) emerged from a study of response to subunit inactivated influenza vaccine. TCRdb reanalysed the RT-PCR reads using MiXCR and keeps one entry per CDR3 protein. The table includes about 300,000 distinct CDR3 sequences, 20% to 25% detected once. Germline-derived CDR1 and CDR2 are SGHAT and FQNNGV. The CDR3 has 12 residues. Between the trimmed V and J ends, which lost 5 bases and 10 bases, there was a span of 14 bases. The chain couples TRBV11-2 to TRBJ1-2; D gene ambiguous. The sequence was collected from a man in his fifties or sixties who received an inactivated influenza vaccine. The starting material was PBMCs from blood, obtained about 19 months after vaccination. The CDR3 nucleotides read TGTGCCAGCAGCAACGACCCCTATCTCTACACCTTC. Protein sequence: CASSNDPYLYTF.